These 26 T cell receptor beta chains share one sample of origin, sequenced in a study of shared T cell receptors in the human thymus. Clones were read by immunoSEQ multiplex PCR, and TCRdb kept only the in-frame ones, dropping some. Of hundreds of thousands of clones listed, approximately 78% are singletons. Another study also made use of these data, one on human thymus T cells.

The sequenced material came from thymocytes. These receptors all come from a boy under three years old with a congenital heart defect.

The CDR3 spells CASSHAGQRGPWEQYF. Here the CDR3 DNA reads TGTGCCAGCAGCCACGCGGGCCAGCGGGGACCGTGGGAGCAGTACTTC. The chain is built from TRBV11-2 and TRBJ2-7; 7 bases match TRBD2. V lost 5 bases and J lost 7; bases outside the gene matches: 17. This CDR3 contains 16 residues. Germline CDR1 reads SGHAT; CDR2 reads FQNNGV.

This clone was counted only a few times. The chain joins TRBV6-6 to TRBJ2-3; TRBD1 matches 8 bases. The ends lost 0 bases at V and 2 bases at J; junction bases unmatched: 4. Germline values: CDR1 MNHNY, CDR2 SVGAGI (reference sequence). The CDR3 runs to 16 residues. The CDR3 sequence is CASSYSDRVITDTQYF. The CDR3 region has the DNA TGTGCCAGCAGTTACTCGGACAGGGTTATCACAGATACGCAGTATTTT.

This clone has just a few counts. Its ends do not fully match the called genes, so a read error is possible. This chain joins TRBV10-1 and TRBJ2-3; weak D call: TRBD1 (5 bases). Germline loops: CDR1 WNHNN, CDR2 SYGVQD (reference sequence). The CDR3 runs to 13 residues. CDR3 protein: CASSESGADSQYF. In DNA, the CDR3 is TGCGCCAGCAGTGAGTCTGGGGCAGATTCGCAGTATTTT.

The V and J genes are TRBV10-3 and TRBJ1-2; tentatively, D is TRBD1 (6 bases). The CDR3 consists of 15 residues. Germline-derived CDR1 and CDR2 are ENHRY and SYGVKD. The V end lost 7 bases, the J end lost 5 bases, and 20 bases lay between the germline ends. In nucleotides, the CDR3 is TGTGCCATCAAGATACCCAGCGGGAGGGGGTATGGCTACACCTTC. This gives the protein CAIKIPSGRGYGYTF.

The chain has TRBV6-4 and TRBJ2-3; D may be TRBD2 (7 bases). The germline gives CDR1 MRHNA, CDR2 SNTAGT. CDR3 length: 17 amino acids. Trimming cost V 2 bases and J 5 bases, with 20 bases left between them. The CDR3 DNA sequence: TGTGCCAGCAGTGACATCCCCGGGGGGCGGGGACAAGATACGCAGTATTTT. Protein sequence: CASSDIPGGRGQDTQYF.

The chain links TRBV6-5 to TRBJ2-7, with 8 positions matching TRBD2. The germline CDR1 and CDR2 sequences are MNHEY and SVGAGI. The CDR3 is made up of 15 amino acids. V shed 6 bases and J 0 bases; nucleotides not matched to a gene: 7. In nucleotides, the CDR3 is TGTGCCAGCAGCATTAGAGCGGGAGACTCCTACGAGCAGTACTTC. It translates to CASSIRAGDSYEQYF.

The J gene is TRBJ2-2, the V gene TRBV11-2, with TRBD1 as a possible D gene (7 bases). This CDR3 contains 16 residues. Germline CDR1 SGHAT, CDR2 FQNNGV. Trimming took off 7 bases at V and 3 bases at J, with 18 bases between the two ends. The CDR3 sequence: CASTTPQGEDTGELFF. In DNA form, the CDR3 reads TGTGCCAGCACCACCCCGCAGGGGGAGGACACCGGGGAGCTGTTTTTT.

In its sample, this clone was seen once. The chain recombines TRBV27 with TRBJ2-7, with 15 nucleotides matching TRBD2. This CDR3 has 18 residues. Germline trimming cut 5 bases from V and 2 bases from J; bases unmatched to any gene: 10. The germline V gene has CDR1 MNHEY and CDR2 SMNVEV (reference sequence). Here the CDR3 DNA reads TGTGCCAGCAGTCCCCCGAGTGGACTAGCGGGAGGGCCCTACGAGCAGTACTTC. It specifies CASSPPSGLAGGPYEQYF.

CDR3 nucleotides: TGCGCCAGCAGCCAAGAGTGGGTAGCGGGAAACACCGGGGAGCTGTTTTTT. Encoded protein: CASSQEWVAGNTGELFF. This chain links TRBV4-3 with TRBJ2-2, with TRBD2 matching 8 bases. There are 17 residues in the CDR3. Germline V CDR1 and CDR2: LGHNA, YSLEER. V was clipped by 0 bases and J by 2 bases; unmatched bases: 5.

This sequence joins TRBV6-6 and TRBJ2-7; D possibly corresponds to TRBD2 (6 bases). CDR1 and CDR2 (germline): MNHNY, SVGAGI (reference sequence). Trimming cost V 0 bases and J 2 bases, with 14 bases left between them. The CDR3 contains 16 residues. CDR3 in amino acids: CASSYSNRRATYEQYF. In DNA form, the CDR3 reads TGTGCCAGCAGTTACTCGAATAGGAGGGCCACCTACGAGCAGTACTTC.

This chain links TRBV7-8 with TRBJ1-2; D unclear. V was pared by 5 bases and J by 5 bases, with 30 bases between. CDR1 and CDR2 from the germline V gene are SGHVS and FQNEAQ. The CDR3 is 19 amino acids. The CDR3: CASSPSLSGMEPNWYGYTF. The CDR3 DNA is TGTGCCAGCAGCCCCTCCCTCTCCGGGATGGAACCCAATTGGTATGGCTACACCTTC.

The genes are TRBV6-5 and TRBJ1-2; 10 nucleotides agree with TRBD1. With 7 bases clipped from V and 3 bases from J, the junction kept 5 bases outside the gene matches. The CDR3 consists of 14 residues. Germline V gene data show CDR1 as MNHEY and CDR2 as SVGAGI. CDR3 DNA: TGTGCCAGCACTCGACAGGGGGCCTACTATGGCTACACCTTC. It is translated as CASTRQGAYYGYTF.

The CDR3 sequence: CASSQRWDMGHHQPQHF. The CDR3 DNA reads TGCGCCAGCAGCCAACGCTGGGATATGGGACATCATCAGCCCCAGCATTTT. This sequence joins TRBV4-1 and TRBJ1-5; D is perhaps TRBD1 (6 bases). V was pared by 2 bases and J by 5 bases, with 19 bases between. Germline V gives CDR1 MGHRA, CDR2 YSYEKL. The CDR3 loop spans 17 amino acids.

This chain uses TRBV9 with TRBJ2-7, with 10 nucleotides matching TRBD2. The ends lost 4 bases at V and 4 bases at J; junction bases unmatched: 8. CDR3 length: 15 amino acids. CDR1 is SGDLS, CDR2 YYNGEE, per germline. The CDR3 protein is CASSPRTSGLYEQYF. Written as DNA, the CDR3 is TGTGCCAGCAGCCCCCGGACTAGCGGCCTGTACGAGCAGTACTTC.

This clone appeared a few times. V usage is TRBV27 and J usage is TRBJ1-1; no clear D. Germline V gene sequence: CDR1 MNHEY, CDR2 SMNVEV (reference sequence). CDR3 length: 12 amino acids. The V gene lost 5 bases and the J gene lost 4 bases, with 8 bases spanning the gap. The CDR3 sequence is CASSKTGTEAFF. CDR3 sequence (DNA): TGTGCCAGCAGTAAAACGGGCACTGAAGCTTTCTTT.

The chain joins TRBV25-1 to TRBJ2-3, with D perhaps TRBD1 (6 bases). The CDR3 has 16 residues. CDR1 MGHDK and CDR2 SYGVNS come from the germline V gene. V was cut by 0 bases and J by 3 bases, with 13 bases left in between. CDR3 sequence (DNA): TGTGCCAGCAGTGAATATCCAGGACAGTTAACAGATACGCAGTATTTT. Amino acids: CASSEYPGQLTDTQYF. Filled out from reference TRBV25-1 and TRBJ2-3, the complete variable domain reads EADIYQTPRYLVIGTGKKITLECSQTMGHDKMYWYQQDPGMELHLIHYSYGVNSTEKGDLSSESTVSRIRTEHFPLTLESARPSHTSQYLCASSEYPGQLTDTQYFGPGTRLTVL.

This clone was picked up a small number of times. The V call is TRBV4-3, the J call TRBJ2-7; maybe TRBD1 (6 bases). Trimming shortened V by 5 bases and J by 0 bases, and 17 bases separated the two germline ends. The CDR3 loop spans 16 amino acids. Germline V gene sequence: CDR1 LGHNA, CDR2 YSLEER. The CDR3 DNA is TGCGCCAGCAGCTTACAGGCGGACAGCGACTCCTACGAGCAGTACTTC. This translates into CASSLQADSDSYEQYF.

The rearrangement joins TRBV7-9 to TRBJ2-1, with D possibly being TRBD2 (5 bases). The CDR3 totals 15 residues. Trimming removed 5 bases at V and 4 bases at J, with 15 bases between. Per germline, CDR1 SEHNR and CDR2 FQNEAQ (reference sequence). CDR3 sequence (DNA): TGTGCCAGCAGCAAACCCCGGACTGATTACAATGAGCAGTTCTTC. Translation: CASSKPRTDYNEQFF.

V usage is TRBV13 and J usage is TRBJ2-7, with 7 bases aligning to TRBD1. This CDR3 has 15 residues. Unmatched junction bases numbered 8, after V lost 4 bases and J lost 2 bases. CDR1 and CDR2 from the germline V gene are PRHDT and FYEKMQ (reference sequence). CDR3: CASSSPRTGPYEQYF. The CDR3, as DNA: TGTGCCAGCAGCTCCCCCAGGACAGGTCCCTACGAGCAGTACTTC.

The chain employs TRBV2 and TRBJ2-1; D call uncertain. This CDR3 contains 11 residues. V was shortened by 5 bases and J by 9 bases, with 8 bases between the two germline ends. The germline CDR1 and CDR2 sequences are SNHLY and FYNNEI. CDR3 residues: CASSQPSEQFF. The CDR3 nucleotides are TGTGCCAGCAGTCAACCTAGTGAGCAGTTCTTC.

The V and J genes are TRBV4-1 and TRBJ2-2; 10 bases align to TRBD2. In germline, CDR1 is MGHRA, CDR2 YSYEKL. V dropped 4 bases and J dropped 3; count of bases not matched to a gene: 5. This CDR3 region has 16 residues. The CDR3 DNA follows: TGCGCCAGCAGCCCCCTCCTAGCGGGAGACACCGGGGAGCTGTTTTTT. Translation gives CASSPLLAGDTGELFF.

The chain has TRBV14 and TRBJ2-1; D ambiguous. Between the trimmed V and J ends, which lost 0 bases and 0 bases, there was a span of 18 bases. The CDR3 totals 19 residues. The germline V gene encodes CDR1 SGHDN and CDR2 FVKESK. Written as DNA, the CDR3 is TGTGCCAGCAGCCAAGATAATTCCCCACTCGTCTCCTCCTACAATGAGCAGTTCTTC. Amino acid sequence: CASSQDNSPLVSSYNEQFF.

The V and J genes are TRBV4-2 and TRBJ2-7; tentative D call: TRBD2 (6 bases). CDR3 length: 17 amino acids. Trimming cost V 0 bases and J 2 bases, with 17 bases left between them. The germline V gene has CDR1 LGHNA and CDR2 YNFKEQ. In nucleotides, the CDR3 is TGTGCCAGCAGCCAAGAGGCCGCTAGCGATACAACCTACGAGCAGTACTTC. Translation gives CASSQEAASDTTYEQYF.

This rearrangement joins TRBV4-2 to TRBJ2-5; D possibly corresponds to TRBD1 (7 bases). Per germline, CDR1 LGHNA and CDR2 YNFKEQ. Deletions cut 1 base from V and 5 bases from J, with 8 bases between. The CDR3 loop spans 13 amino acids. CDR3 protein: CASSQAGGETQYF. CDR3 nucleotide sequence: TGTGCCAGCAGCCAAGCAGGGGGGGAGACCCAGTACTTC.

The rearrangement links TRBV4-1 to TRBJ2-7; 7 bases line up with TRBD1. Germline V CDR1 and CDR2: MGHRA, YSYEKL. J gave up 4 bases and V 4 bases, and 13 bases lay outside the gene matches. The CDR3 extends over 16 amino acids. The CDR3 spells CASSRNTGTAMYEQYF. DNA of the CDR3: TGCGCCAGCAGCCGGAATACCGGGACAGCTATGTACGAGCAGTACTTC.

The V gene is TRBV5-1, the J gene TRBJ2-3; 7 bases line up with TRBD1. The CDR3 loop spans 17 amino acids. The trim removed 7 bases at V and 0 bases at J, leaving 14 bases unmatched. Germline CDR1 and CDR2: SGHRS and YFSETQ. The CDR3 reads CASRSPGTASSTDTQYF. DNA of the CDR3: TGCGCCAGCCGATCTCCCGGGACAGCATCTAGCACAGATACGCAGTATTTT.